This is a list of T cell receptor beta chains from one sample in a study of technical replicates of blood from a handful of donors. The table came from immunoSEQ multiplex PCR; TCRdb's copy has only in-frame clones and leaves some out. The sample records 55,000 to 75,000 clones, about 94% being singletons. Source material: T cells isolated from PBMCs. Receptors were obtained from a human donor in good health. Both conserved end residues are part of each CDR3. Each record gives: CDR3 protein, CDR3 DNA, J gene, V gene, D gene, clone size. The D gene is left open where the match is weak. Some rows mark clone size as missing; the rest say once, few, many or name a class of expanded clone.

CASSGRGHRGGELFF TGTGCCAGCAGTGGCAGGGGGCATAGGGGCGGGGAGCTGTTTTTT TRBJ2-2 TRBV27 TRBD1 many
CASSQLIRLVDGELFF TGTGCCAGCAGCCAACTTATCAGACTTGTTGACGGGGAGCTGTTTTTT TRBJ2-2 TRBV4-2 - -
CASSVLGLPTGELFF TGTGCCAGCAGCGTTCTCGGACTTCCCACCGGGGAGCTGTTTTTT TRBJ2-2 TRBV9 - -
CASSLAGGNEAFF TGTGCCAGCAGCTTAGCAGGGGGCAATGAAGCTTTCTTT TRBJ1-1 TRBV11-1 TRBD1 -
CASSRDRGSTEAFF TGTGCCAGCAGCCGAGACAGGGGGAGTACTGAAGCTTTCTTT TRBJ1-1 TRBV5-4 TRBD1 -
CASSVWGAGHEKLFF TGTGCCAGCAGTGTCTGGGGTGCGGGTCACGAAAAACTGTTTTTT TRBJ1-4 TRBV2 - -
CASSLRGYEQYF TGCGCCAGCAGCTTGAGGGGCTACGAGCAGTACTTC TRBJ2-7 TRBV5-1 - once
CASSQASGGATGELFF TGCGCCAGCAGCCAAGCTTCAGGGGGTGCCACCGGGGAGCTGTTTTTT TRBJ2-2 TRBV4-1 TRBD1 -
CASSTQGNSYEQYF TGTGCCAGTAGTACCCAGGGTAACTCCTACGAGCAGTACTTC TRBJ2-7 TRBV19 - once
CASSPGATDTQYF TGTGCCAGCTCACCGGGGGCAACAGATACGCAGTATTTT TRBJ2-3 TRBV18 - -
CASSAGPGQPQHF TGTGCCAGCAGCGCAGGGCCCGGTCAGCCCCAGCATTTT TRBJ1-5 TRBV7-7 - -
CASSQKGGREQYF TGTGCCAGCAGCCAAAAAGGAGGTCGCGAGCAGTACTTC TRBJ2-7 TRBV16 - -
CASSIPGPNEKLFF TGTGCCAGTAGTATACCAGGGCCAAATGAAAAACTGTTTTTT TRBJ1-4 TRBV19 - -
CASSRGTGSNQPQHF TGTGCCAGCAGCAGAGGGACAGGGAGCAATCAGCCCCAGCATTTT TRBJ1-5 TRBV6-5 TRBD1 -
CASKTQGGGIDEQYF TGTGCCAGCAAAACCCAAGGAGGGGGCATCGACGAGCAGTACTTC TRBJ2-7 TRBV28 - -
CSVDFGQRGLDEQFF TGCAGCGTTGATTTCGGCCAGCGGGGCTTAGATGAGCAGTTCTTC TRBJ2-1 TRBV29-1 TRBD2 -
CASSSGQRTYEQYF TGCGCCAGCAGCTCGGGACAGCGAACCTACGAGCAGTACTTC TRBJ2-7 TRBV5-1 TRBD1 -
CASSLGLVLNEQYF TGTGCCAGCAGTTTAGGACTAGTTCTAAACGAGCAGTACTTC TRBJ2-7 TRBV27 TRBD2 -
CASSLDRTGLSPYEQYF TGTGCCAGCAGCTTAGATCGGACAGGGTTATCGCCGTACGAGCAGTACTTC TRBJ2-7 TRBV7-8 TRBD1 -
CASSSGLAGPYEQYF TGTGCCAGCAGCTCGGGGCTAGCGGGACCCTACGAGCAGTACTTC TRBJ2-7 TRBV11-2 TRBD2 once
CASSLSGMNTEAFF TGTGCCAGCAGCTTGTCGGGTATGAACACTGAAGCTTTCTTT TRBJ1-1 TRBV5-6 - -
CASRPLSSGPNTGELFF TGTGCCAGTAGACCCCTCTCTAGCGGGCCGAACACCGGGGAGCTGTTTTTT TRBJ2-2 TRBV19 TRBD2 -
CASSERSGVSYEQYF TGTGCCAGCAGTGAACGTTCTGGAGTCTCCTACGAGCAGTACTTC TRBJ2-7 TRBV6-1 - -
CASSADRGEYGYTF TGTGCCAGCAGTGCTGACAGGGGAGAGTATGGCTACACCTTC TRBJ1-2 TRBV2 TRBD1 once
CASHNGLPRGRTDTQYF TGTGCCAGCCACAATGGACTACCTCGAGGGCGCACAGATACGCAGTATTTT TRBJ2-3 TRBV5-6 - -
CASRSSYNEQFF TGTGCCAGCAGGAGCTCCTACAATGAGCAGTTCTTC TRBJ2-1 TRBV27 - -
CASSPNAQGTITEAFF TGTGCCAGCTCCCCTAACGCACAGGGGACGATCACTGAAGCTTTCTTT TRBJ1-1 TRBV18 TRBD1 -